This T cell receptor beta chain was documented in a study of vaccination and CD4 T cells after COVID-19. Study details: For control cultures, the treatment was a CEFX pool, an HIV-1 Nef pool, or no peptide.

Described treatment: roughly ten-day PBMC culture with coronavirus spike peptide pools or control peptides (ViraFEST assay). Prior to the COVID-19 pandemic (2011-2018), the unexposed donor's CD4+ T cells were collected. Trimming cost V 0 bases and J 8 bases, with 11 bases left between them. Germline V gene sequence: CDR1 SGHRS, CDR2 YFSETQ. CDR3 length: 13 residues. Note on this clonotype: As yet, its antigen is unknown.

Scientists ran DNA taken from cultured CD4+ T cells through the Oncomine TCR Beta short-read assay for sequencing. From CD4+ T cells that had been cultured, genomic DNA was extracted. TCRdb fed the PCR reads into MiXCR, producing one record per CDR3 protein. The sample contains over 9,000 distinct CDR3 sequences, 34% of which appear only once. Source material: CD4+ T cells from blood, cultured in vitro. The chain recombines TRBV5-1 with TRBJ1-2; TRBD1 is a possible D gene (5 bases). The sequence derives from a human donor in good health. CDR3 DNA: TGCGCCAGCAGCTTGGTTGACAGTTCAGGCTACACCTTC. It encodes CASSLVDSSGYTF.